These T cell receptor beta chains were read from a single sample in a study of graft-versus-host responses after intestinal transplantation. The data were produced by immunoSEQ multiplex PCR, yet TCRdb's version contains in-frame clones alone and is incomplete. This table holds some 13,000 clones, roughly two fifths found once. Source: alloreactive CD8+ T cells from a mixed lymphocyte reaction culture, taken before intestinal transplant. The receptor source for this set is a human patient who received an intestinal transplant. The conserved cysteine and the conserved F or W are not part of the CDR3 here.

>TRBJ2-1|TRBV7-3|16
ASSPSPRGTSGMNEQF
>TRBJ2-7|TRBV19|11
ASSGRDSYEQY
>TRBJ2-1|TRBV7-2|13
ASSLGSGVRNEQF
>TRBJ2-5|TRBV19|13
ASSRWTGIGETQY
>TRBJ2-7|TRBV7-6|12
ASSLGPGDYEQY
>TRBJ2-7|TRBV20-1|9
SALQGYEQY
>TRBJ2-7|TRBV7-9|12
ASSHTGQPYEQY
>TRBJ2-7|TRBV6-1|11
ASSPLAGAEQY
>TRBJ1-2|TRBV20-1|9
SASDSYGYT
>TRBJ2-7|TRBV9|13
ASSVVRPSSYEQY
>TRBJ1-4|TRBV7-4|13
ASSLGGAGEEKLF
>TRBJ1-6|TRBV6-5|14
ASSFDERDNNSPLH
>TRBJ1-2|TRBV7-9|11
ASSLIGIYGYT
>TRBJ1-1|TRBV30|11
AWSVGAGPEAF
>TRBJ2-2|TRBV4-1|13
ASSRETGITGELF
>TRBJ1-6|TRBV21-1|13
ASSKAWAPNSPLH
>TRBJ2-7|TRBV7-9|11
ASSEQGNYEQY
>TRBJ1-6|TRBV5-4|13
ASSLGDRVNSPLH
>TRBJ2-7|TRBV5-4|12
ASSLGQGAYEQY
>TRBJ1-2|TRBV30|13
AWSGGGGANYGYT
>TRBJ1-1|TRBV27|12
ASSRGGAGTEAF
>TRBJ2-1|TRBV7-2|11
ATGLAGVDEQF
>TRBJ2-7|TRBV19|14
ATSPQRTERSYEQY